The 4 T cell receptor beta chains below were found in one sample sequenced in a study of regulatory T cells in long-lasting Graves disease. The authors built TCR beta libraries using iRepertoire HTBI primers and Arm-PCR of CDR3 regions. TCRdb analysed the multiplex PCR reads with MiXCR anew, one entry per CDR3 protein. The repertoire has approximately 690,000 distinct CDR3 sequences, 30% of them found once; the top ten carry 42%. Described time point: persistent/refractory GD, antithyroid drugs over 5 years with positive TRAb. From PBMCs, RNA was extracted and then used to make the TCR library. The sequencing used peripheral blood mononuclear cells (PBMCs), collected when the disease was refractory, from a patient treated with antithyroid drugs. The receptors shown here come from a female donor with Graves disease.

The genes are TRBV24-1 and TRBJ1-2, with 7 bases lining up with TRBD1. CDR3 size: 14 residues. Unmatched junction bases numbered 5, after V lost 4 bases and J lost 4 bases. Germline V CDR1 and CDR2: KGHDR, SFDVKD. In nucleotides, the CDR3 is TGTGCCACCAGTGACCGCACAGGGGCCTATGGCTACACCTTC. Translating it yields CATSDRTGAYGYTF.

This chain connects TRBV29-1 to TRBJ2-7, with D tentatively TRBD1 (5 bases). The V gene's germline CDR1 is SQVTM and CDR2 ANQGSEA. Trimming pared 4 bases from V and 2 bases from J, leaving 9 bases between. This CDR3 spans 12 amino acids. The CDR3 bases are TGCAGCGTTGTAGGGGAAACCTACGAGCAGTACTTC. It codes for CSVVGETYEQYF.

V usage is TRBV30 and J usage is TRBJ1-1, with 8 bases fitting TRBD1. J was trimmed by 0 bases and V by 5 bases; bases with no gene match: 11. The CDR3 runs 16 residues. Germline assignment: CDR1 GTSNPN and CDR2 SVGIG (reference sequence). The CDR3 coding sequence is TGTGCCTGGGGATTTCGGACAGGGACTATGAACACTGAAGCTTTCTTT. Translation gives CAWGFRTGTMNTEAFF.

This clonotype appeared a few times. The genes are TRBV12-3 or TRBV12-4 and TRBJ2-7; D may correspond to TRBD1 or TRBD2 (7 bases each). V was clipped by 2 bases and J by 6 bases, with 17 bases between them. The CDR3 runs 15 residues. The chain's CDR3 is CASSLWQGGTPEQYF. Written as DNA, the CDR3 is TGTGCCAGCAGTTTATGGCAGGGGGGGACGCCCGAGCAGTACTTC.